The following is a T cell receptor (beta chain) sequence with its context. Its antigen remains unknown. These data come from a study of T cell responses to AZD1222 COVID-19 vaccine. Study-wide findings and caveats: Within unmutated variant regions lay the reported targets of nearly half of spike-specific TCRs. Baseline serology detected seropositivity in only five or six AZD1222 recipients. Across the whole spike, CD4 TCRs peaked at regions 160-218 and 743-854. Spike-specific TCR breadth and depth rose after two AZD1222 doses.

The CDR3 totals 16 residues. Germline CDR1 KGHDR, CDR2 SFDVKD. V lost 4 bases to trimming and J lost 5 bases; unmatched junction nucleotides: 8. Only in-frame clones appear in the TCRdb table, and some are missing; sequencing was by immunoSEQ multiplex PCR. The sample holds around 100,000 clones, roughly 90% seen once. The source of this sequence is an adult in good health. The specimen was peripheral blood, collected on day 0 of AZD1222 vaccination. The chain recombines TRBV24-1 with TRBJ2-5, with 11 bases matching TRBD2. CDR3 DNA sequence: TGTGCCACCAGTGACCGTGCCACTAGCGGGGGTGAGACCCAGTACTTC. As protein: CATSDRATSGGETQYF.